This entry lists 14 T cell receptor beta chains sequenced from one sample in a study of CD8 T cells in ankylosing spondylitis. General study results and limits: A TCR beta motif of several highly homologous variants seemed to mark ankylosing spondylitis blood.

These receptors have no identified antigens. TCRdb reprocessed the 5' RACE reads with MiXCR, giving one entry per CDR3 protein. The table has some 840,000 distinct CDR3 sequences, 12% seen once. Material for sequencing was blood, either unsorted or a sorted T cell fraction (not recorded which). All receptors come from a male donor with ankylosing spondylitis.

The chain combines TRBV6-6 with TRBJ2-2; no firm D call. Germline CDR1 is MNHNY and CDR2 is SVGAGI (reference sequence). The CDR3 is made up of 13 amino acids. The V end lost 7 bases, the J end lost 0 bases, and 6 bases lay between the germline ends. CDR3 region: CASKGSNTGELFF. Written as DNA, the CDR3 is TGTGCCAGCAAAGGATCGAACACCGGGGAGCTGTTTTTT.

This clonotype was seen ten or more times. The chain links TRBV9 to TRBJ2-7, with a tentative D call TRBD1 (5 bases). V lost 4 bases to trimming and J lost 0 bases, with 11 bases between them. CDR3 length equals 14 residues. CDR1 is SGDLS and CDR2 is YYNGEE in the germline V gene. CDR3 protein: CASSFDRFSYEQYF. The DNA of the CDR3 is TGTGCCAGCAGCTTCGACAGATTCTCCTACGAGCAGTACTTC.

V gene TRBV6-2 or TRBV6-3 combines with J gene TRBJ1-1; possibly TRBD1 for D (6 bases). From germline, CDR1 is MNHEY and CDR2 SVGEGT. Trimming stripped 5 bases from V and 4 bases from J, with 14 bases between. The CDR3 has 14 residues. CDR3 loop: CASSGMGGGTEAFF. The CDR3 region has the DNA TGTGCCAGCAGTGGAATGGGGGGCGGCACTGAAGCTTTCTTT.

This clonotype was counted many times. This chain connects TRBV7-2 to TRBJ2-1; D unclear. There are 14 residues in the CDR3. CDR1 and CDR2 (germline): SGHTA, FQGNSA. The V and J ends lost 3 bases and 4 bases respectively, with 10 bases between them. CDR3 nucleotide sequence: TGTGCCAGCAGCTTTATCCCCGGATACAATGAGCAGTTCTTC. It specifies CASSFIPGYNEQFF.

This clonotype was picked up a small number of times. The chain joins TRBV15 to TRBJ1-6; perhaps TRBD1 as D (5 bases). The V gene lost 1 base and the J gene lost 6 bases, with 7 bases spanning the gap. There are 14 residues in the CDR3. Germline V gene sequence: CDR1 LNHNV, CDR2 YYDKDF (reference sequence). CDR3 bases: TGTGCCACCAGCAGAGGACAGAGTAATTCACCCCTCCACTTT. Translated, it gives CATSRGQSNSPLHF.

The sample holds many counts of this clonotype. The chain is built from TRBV29-1 and TRBJ1-2, with unresolved D. V shed 4 bases and J shed 4 bases, with 10 bases lying between them. From germline, CDR1 is SQVTM and CDR2 ANQGSEA. The CDR3 is made up of 12 amino acids. The CDR3: CSVVSGAYGYTF. CDR3 DNA: TGCAGCGTTGTTTCAGGAGCCTATGGCTACACCTTC.

This chain uses TRBV5-6 with TRBJ2-1, with TRBD2 as a possible D gene (6 bases). Germline values: CDR1 SGHDT, CDR2 YYEEEE. V lost 4 bases and J 7 bases, leaving 15 bases between the germline ends. The CDR3 contains 14 residues. The CDR3 DNA is TGTGCCAGCAGCCCGGGACCGGGGGTTAATGAGCAGTTCTTC. Encoded protein: CASSPGPGVNEQFF.

This clonotype has a handful of counts. The J gene is TRBJ2-7, the V gene TRBV11-3; 7 bases fit TRBD1. Germline CDR1 is SGHNT and CDR2 is YENEEA. The CDR3 covers 15 residues. V was clipped by 5 bases and J by 0 bases; unmatched bases: 7. The CDR3 here is CASSPGTADSYEQYF. The CDR3 DNA follows: TGTGCCAGCAGCCCAGGGACAGCCGACTCCTACGAGCAGTACTTC.

V and J are TRBV6-5 and TRBJ2-5; D unresolved. The CDR3 is 16 residues long. Trimming shortened V by 0 bases and J by 1 base, and 12 bases separated the two germline ends. Germline loops: CDR1 MNHEY, CDR2 SVGAGI. CDR3 protein: CASSYSILSSQETQYF. In DNA form, the CDR3 reads TGTGCCAGCAGTTACTCGATACTCTCCAGCCAAGAGACCCAGTACTTC.

This rearrangement joins TRBV27 to TRBJ2-1; 7 bases are a match to TRBD2. With V trimmed by 2 bases and J by 7 bases, 5 bases remained unmatched. The germline V gene encodes CDR1 MNHEY and CDR2 SMNVEV (reference sequence). The CDR3 is made up of 14 amino acids. The chain's CDR3 is CASSLLRDYNEQFF. In DNA, the CDR3 is TGTGCCAGCAGTTTACTTCGGGACTATAATGAGCAGTTCTTC.

V is TRBV5-7 and J is TRBJ1-5; D is unclear. TRBV5-7 is an open reading frame whose function is uncertain. Trimming removed 9 bases at V and 11 bases at J, with 12 bases between. The length of the CDR3 is 10 residues. The CDR3 coding sequence is TGTGCCACCATTCCTAGGGCCCAGCATTTT. Its translation is CATIPRAQHF.

This clonotype was counted only a few times. J is TRBJ2-7 and V is TRBV5-5; TRBD2 matches at 8 bases. Per the germline V gene, CDR1 is SGHKS and CDR2 is YYEKEE (reference sequence). The V and J ends lost 3 bases and 2 bases, in that order; junction bases with no gene match: 16. The CDR3 sequence is 18 residues long. The DNA for the CDR3 is TGTGCCAGCAGCTCGGCACCCCTCGCCAGCGGGAGTACCTACGAGCAGTACTTC. Its protein is CASSSAPLASGSTYEQYF.

The sample holds many counts of this clonotype. The chain carries TRBV7-9 and TRBJ1-5; TRBD1 might be the D (5 bases). The CDR3 consists of 16 residues. Deletions cut 1 base from V and 2 bases from J, with 12 bases between. CDR1 is SEHNR and CDR2 is FQNEAQ in the germline V gene (reference sequence). CDR3 sequence: CASSLGAGWGNQPQHF. In DNA form, the CDR3 reads TGTGCCAGCAGCTTAGGGGCAGGGTGGGGCAATCAGCCCCAGCATTTT.

This clonotype came up a few times. The DNA of the CDR3 is TGTGCCTGGAGGAGGATCGGGGGATCCTACGAGCAGTACTTC. It yields the protein CAWRRIGGSYEQYF. V is TRBV30 and J is TRBJ2-7, with D maybe TRBD2 (6 bases). This CDR3 region has 14 residues. Trimming left V 3 bases short and J 1 base short, with 13 bases between. Germline lookup yields CDR1 GTSNPN and CDR2 SVGIG (reference sequence). Variable domain in full (rest from reference TRBV30 and TRBJ2-7): SQTIHQWPATLVQPVGSPLSLECTVEGTSNPNLYWYRQAAGRGLQLLFYSVGIGQISSEVPQNLSASRPQDRQFILSSKKLLLSDSGFYLCAWRRIGGSYEQYFGPGTRLTVT.